Here is one T cell receptor beta chain with its context. The antigen remains unidentified. V lost 3 bases, J lost 6 bases, and 5 bases lay in between. The germline V gene encodes CDR1 SGHVS and CDR2 FNYEAQ. The CDR3 contains 12 residues. The record originates from a study of shared clonotypes between healthy human individuals. Study-wide findings and caveats: Generation probabilities were higher for clonotypes shared across all four sorted-subset donors than for unshared ones. Naive subsets, compared against memory subsets, generally had larger estimated richness values.

As defined, naive CD8 cells were CD45RO-negative and positively selected for CCR7, with terminally differentiated effector memory CD45RA+ cells excluded. Execution of the assay was at deep level. Clones were read by immunoSEQ multiplex PCR, and TCRdb kept only the in-frame ones, dropping some. The sample has some 2.1 million clones, just under 95% seen once. The sample taken for sequencing was naive CD8+ T cells sorted from blood. The clonotype was recovered from a man aged 18 to 30 in good health. The J gene is TRBJ2-2, the V gene TRBV7-6; D unclear. Here the CDR3 reads CASSFEAGELFF. The CDR3 nucleotides read TGTGCCAGCAGCTTCGAGGCCGGGGAGCTGTTTTTT.